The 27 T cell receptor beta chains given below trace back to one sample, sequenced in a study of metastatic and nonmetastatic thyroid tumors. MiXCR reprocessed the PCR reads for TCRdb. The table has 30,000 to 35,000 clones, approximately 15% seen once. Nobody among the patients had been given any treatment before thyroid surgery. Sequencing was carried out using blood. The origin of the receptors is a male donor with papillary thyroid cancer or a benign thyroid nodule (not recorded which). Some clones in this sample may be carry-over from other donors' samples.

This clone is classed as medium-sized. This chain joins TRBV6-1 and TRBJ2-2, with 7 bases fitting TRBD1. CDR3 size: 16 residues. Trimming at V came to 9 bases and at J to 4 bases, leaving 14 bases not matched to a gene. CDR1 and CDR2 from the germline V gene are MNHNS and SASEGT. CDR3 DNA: TGTGCCAGTATGAAGGGGGCAGGTGGCTCCACCGGGGAGCTGTTTTTT. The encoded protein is CASMKGAGGSTGELFF.

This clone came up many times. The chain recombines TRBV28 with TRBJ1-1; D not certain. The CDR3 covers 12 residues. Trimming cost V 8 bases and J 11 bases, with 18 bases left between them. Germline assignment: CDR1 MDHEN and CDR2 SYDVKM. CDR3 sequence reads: CASGEIRGLAFF. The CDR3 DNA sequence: TGTGCCAGCGGCGAGATCCGTGGCCTCGCTTTCTTT.

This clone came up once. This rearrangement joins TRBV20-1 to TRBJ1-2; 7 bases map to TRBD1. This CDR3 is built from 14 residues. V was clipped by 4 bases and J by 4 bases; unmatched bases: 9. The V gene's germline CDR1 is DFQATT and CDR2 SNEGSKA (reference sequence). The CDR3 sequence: CSAINQGVIYGYTF. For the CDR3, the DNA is TGCAGTGCTATCAACCAGGGGGTGATCTATGGCTACACCTTC.

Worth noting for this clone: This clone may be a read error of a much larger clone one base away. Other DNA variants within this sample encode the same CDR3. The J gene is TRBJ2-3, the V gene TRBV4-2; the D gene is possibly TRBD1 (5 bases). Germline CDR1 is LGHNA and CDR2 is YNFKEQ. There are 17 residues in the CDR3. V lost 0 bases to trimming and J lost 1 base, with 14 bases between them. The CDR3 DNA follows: TGTGCCAGCAGCCAAGACCGGCGGACATGGGGCACAGATACGCAGTATTTT. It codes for CASSQDRRTWGTDTQYF.

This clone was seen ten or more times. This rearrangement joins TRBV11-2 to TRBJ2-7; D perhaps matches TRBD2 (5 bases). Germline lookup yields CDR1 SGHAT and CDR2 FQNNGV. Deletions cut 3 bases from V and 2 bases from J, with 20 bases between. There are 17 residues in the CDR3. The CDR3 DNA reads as TGTGCCAGCAGCTTTGATCAACGCGGGCCTGGGGCCTACGAGCAGTACTTC. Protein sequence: CASSFDQRGPGAYEQYF.

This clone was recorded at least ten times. CDR3 region: CATADGAKNYGYTF. The CDR3 DNA is TGTGCCACCGCGGACGGAGCAAAAAACTATGGCTACACCTTC. This rearrangement joins TRBV2 to TRBJ1-2, with no clear D. The V end lost 10 bases, the J end lost 2 bases, and 17 bases lay between the germline ends. This CDR3 spans 14 amino acids. Germline V lookup: CDR1 SNHLY, CDR2 FYNNEI. The full variable domain, with the rest looked up from reference TRBV2 and TRBJ1-2, is EPEVTQTPSHQVTQMGQEVILRCVPISNHLYFYWYRQILGQKVEFLVSFYNNEISEKSEIFDDQFSVERPDGSNFTLKIRSTKLEDSAMYFCATADGAKNYGYTFGSGTRLTVV.

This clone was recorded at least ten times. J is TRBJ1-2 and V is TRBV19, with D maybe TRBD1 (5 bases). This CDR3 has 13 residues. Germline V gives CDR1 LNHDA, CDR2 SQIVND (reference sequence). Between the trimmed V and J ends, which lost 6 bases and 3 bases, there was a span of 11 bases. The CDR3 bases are TGTGCCAGTAGGGGGGATTGGTACTATGGCTACACCTTC. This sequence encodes CASRGDWYYGYTF. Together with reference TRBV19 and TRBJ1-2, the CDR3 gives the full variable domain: DGGITQSPKYLFRKEGQNVTLSCEQNLNHDAMYWYRQDPGQGLRLIYYSQIVNDFQKGDIAEGYSVSREKKESFPLTVTSAQKNPTAFYLCASRGDWYYGYTFGSGTRLTVV.

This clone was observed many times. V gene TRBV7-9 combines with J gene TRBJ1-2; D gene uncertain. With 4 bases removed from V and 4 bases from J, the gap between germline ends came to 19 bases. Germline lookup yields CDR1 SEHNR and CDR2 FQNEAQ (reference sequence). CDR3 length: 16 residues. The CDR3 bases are TGTGCCAGCAGCTCGAATGAACAAGACATCCTCTATGGCTACACCTTC. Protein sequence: CASSSNEQDILYGYTF.

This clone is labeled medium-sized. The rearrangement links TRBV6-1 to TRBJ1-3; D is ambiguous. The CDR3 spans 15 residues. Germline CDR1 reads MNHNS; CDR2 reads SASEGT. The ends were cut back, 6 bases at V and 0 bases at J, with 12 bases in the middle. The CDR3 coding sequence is TGTGCCAGCAGGGTTGGGAGAGACTCTGGAAACACCATATATTTT. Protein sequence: CASRVGRDSGNTIYF.

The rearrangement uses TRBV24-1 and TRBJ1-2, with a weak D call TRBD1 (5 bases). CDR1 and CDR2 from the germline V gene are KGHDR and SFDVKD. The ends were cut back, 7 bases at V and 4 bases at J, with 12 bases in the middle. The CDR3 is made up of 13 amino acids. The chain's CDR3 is CATSGTDSYGYTF. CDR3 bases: TGTGCCACCAGCGGGACGGACTCCTATGGCTACACCTTC.

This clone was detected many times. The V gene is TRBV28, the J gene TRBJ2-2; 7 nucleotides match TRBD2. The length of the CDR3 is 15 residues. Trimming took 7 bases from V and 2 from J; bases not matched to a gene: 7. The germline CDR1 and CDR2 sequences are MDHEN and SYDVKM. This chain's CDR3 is CASIKASGNTGELFF. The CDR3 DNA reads TGTGCCAGCATAAAGGCTAGCGGAAACACCGGGGAGCTGTTTTTT.

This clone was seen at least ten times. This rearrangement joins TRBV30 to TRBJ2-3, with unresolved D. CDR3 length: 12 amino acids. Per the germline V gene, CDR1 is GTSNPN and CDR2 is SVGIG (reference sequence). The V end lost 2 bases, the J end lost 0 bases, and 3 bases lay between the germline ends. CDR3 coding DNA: TGTGCCTGGAGTAGTAGCACAGATACGCAGTATTTT. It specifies CAWSSSTDTQYF. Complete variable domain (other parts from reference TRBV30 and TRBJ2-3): SQTIHQWPATLVQPVGSPLSLECTVEGTSNPNLYWYRQAAGRGLQLLFYSVGIGQISSEVPQNLSASRPQDRQFILSSKKLLLSDSGFYLCAWSSSTDTQYFGPGTRLTVL.

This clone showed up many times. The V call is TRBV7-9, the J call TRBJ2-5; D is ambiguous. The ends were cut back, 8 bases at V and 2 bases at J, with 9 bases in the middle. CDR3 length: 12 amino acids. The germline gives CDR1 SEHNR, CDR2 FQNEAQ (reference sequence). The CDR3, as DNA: TGTGCCAGCCAACGGCAACAAGAGACCCAGTACTTC. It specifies CASQRQQETQYF.

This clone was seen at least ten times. The CDR3 sequence is CASSGPGPNYEQYF. CDR3 bases: TGTGCCAGCAGCGGCCCGGGACCCAACTACGAGCAGTACTTC. The chain has TRBV9 and TRBJ2-7; D is possibly TRBD1 or TRBD2 (5 bases each). V lost 3 bases to trimming and J lost 3 bases, with 13 bases between them. The germline V gene has CDR1 SGDLS and CDR2 YYNGEE. CDR3 length: 14 amino acids.

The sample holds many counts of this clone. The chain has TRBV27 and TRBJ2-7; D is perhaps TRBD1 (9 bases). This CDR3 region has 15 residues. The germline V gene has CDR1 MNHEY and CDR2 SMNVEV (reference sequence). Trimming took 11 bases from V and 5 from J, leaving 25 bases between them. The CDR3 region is CASGGGGQGIDEQYF. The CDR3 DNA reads TGTGCCTCGGGGGGGGGGGGACAGGGCATTGACGAGCAGTACTTC.

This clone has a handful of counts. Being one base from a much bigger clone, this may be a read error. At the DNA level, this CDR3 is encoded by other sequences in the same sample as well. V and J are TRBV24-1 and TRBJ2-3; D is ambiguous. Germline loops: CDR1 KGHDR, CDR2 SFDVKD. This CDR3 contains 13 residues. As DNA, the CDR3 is TGTGCCACCAGCGATTCCACAACAGATACGCAGTATTTT. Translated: CATSDSTTDTQYF.

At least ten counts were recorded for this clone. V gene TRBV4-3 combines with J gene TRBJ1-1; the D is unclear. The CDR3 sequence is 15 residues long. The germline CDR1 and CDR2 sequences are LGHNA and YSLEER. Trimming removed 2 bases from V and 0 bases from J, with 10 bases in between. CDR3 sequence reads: CASSQLGGMNTEAFF. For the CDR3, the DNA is TGCGCCAGCAGCCAATTAGGAGGAATGAACACTGAAGCTTTCTTT.

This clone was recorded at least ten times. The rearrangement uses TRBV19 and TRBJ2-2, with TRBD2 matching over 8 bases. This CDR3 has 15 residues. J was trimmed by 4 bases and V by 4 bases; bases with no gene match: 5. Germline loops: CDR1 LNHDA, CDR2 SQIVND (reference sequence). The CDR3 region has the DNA TGTGCCAGTAGTACCTTAACTAGCGGCACCGGGGAGCTGTTTTTT. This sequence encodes CASSTLTSGTGELFF. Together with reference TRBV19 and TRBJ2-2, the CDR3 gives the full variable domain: DGGITQSPKYLFRKEGQNVTLSCEQNLNHDAMYWYRQDPGQGLRLIYYSQIVNDFQKGDIAEGYSVSREKKESFPLTVTSAQKNPTAFYLCASSTLTSGTGELFFGEGSRLTVL.

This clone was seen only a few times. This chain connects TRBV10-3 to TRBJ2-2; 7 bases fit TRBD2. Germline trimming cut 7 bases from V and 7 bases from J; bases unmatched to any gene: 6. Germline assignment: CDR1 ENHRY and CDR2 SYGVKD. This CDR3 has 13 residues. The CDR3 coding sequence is TGTGCCATCAAGCAGCGGGATTGCGGGGAGCTGTTTTTT. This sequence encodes CAIKQRDCGELFF.

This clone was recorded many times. In nucleotides, the CDR3 is TGCGCCAGCAGCCAAGATCCAGGCTCCTACAATGAGCAGTTCTTC. Translating gives CASSQDPGSYNEQFF. The rearrangement links TRBV4-3 to TRBJ2-1; no definite D call. The CDR3 runs to 15 residues. V was cut by 0 bases and J by 0 bases, with 6 bases left in between. The V gene's germline CDR1 is LGHNA and CDR2 YSLEER.

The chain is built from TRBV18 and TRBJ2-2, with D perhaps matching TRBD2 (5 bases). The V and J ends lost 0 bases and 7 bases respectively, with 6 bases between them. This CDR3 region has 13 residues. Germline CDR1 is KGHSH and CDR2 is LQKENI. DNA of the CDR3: TGTGCCAGCTCACCACCCGGGGTCGGGGAGCTGTTTTTT. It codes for CASSPPGVGELFF.

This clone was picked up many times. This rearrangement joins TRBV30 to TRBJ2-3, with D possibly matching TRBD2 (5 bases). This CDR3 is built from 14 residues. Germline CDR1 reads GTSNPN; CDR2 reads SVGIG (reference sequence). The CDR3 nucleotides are TGTGCGAATACAGAGGGCCCTAGCACAGATACGCAGTATTTT. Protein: CANTEGPSTDTQYF. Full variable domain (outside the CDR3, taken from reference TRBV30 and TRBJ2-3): SQTIHQWPATLVQPVGSPLSLECTVEGTSNPNLYWYRQAAGRGLQLLFYSVGIGQISSEVPQNLSASRPQDRQFILSSKKLLLSDSGFYLCANTEGPSTDTQYFGPGTRLTVL.

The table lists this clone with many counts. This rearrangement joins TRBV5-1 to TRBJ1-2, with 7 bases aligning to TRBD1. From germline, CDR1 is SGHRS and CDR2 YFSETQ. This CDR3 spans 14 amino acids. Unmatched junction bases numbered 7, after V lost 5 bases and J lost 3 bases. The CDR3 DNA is TGCGCCAGCAGGCATGACAGGGCGGACTATGGCTACACCTTC. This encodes CASRHDRADYGYTF.

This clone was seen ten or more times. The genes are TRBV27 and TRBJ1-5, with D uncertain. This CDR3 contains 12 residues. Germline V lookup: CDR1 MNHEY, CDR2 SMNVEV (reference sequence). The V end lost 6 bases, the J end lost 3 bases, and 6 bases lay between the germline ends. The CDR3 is CASRSSNQPQHF. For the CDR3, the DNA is TGTGCCAGCAGAAGTTCCAATCAGCCCCAGCATTTT.

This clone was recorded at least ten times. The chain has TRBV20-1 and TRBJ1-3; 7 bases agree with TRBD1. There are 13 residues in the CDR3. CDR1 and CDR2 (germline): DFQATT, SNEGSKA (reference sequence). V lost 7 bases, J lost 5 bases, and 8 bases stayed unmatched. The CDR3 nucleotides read TGCAGTGTTCCCACAGGGGACAGAAACACCATATATTTT. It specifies CSVPTGDRNTIYF.

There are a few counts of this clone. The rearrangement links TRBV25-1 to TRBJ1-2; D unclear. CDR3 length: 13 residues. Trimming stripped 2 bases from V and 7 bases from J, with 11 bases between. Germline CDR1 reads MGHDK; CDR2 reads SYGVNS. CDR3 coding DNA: TGTGCCAGCAGTGAAAATCGGCAGGTTGGCTACACCTTC. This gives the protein CASSENRQVGYTF.

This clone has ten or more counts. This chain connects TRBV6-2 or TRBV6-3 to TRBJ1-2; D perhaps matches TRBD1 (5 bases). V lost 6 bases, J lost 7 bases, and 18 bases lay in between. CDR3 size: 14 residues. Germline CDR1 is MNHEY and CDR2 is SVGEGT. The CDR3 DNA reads TGTGCCAGCAGACCCGGGACCCGAGGTGGTGGCTACACCTTC. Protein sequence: CASRPGTRGGGYTF.